The clone carrying this TCR beta chain has just a few counts. Its antigen is not known. The V segment lost 8 bases and the J segment 5 bases; nucleotides outside the gene matches: 5. The CDR3 totals 14 residues. Germline V CDR1 and CDR2: LNHDA, SQIVND (reference sequence). The data stem from a study of beta chain features in type 1 diabetes. General study points: The similarity of naive, central memory and Treg TCRB repertoires appeared greater among patients than among healthy donors. For cells with high TCR expression, cDNA sequencing could yield over-representation. TCRB CDR3 length was moderately but significantly reduced in all four CD4+ subsets of Type 1 diabetes patients. Although PCR might favor shorter templates, it would do so equally in patients and controls.

Each sorted population was over 98% pure. Isolated RNA was reverse transcribed in full, so expressed TCRB transcripts were sequenced. Profiling relied on immunoSEQ multiplex PCR, and the TCRdb table lists in-frame clones only, not all of them. The sample has about 150,000 clones, approximately 8.8% seen once. The receptor comes from a woman between 25 and 40 years old with type 1 diabetes. The chain has TRBV19 and TRBJ2-2, with 10 bases aligning to TRBD1. Sequencing was done on a sample of central memory CD4+ T cells from blood. The CDR3 DNA sequence: TGTGCCAGTCAGACGGGACAGGGGACCGGGGAGCTGTTTTTT. Residues: CASQTGQGTGELFF.